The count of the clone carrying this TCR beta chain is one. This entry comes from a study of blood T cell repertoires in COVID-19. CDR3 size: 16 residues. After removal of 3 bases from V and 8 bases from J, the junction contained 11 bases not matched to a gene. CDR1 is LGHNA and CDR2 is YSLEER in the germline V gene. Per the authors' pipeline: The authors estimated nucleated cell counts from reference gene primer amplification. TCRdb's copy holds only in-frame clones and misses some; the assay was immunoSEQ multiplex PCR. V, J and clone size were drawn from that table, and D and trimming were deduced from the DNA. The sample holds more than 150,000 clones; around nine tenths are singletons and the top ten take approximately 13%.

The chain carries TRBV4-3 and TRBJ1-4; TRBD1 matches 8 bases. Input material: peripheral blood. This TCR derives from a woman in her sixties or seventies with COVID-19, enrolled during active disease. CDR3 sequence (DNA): TGCGCCAGCAGCCACGGCGAGGACAGGGTAAGAGAAAAACTGTTTTTT. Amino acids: CASSHGEDRVREKLFF.